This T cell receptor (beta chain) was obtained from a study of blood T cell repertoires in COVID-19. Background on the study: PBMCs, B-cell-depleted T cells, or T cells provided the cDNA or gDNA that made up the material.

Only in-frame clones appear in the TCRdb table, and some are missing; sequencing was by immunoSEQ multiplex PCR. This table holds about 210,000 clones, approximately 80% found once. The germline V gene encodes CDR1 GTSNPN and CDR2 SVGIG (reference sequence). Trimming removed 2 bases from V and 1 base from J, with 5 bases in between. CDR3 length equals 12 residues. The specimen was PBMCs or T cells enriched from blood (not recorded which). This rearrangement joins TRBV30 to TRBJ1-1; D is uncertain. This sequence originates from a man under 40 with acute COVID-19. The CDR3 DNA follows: TGTGCCTGGAGTAGAGAGAACACTGAAGCTTTCTTT. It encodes CAWSRENTEAFF.